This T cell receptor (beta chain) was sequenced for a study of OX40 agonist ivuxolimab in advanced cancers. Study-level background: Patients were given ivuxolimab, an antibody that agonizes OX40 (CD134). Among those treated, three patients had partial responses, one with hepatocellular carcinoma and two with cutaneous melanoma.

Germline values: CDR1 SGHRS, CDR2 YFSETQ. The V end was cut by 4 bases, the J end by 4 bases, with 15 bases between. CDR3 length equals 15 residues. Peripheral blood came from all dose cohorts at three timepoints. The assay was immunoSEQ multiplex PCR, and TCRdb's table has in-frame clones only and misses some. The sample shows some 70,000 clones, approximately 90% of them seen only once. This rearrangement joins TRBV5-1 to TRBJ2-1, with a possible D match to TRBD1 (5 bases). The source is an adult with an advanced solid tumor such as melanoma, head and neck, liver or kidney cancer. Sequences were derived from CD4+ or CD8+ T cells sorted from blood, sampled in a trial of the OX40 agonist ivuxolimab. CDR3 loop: CASSPGGRDYNEQFF. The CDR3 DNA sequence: TGCGCCAGCAGCCCAGGCGGCAGGGATTACAATGAGCAGTTCTTC.